This TCR beta chain was sequenced during a study of vaccination and CD4 T cells after COVID-19. Specified time point: late sampling 161 to 241 days after vaccination in a few convalescent patients. The treatment denotes: approximately nine-day PBMC culture with coronavirus spike peptide pools or control peptides (ViraFEST assay). With regard to this clonotype: Its antigen is currently unknown.

From germline, CDR1 is SNHLY and CDR2 FYNNEI. Trimming cost V 3 bases and J 3 bases, with 12 bases left between them. This CDR3 is built from 14 residues. Sequencing of DNA taken from cultured CD4+ T cells relied on the Oncomine TCR Beta short-read assay. Each CDR3 protein gets one entry after TCRdb re-called the PCR reads with MiXCR. Of under 30,000 distinct CDR3 sequences listed, 35% to 55% are singletons. This specimen consisted of CD4+ T cells from blood, cultured in vitro, obtained about 7 months after SARS-CoV-2 vaccination. This clonotype originated in a human donor who had recovered from COVID-19. This sequence joins TRBV2 and TRBJ2-7; TRBD2 is a possible D gene (5 bases). The CDR3 DNA reads TGTGCCAGCAGTGACCTAGCTTCAAACTACGAGCAGTACTTC. Translating it yields CASSDLASNYEQYF.